The clone carrying this T cell receptor (beta chain) was recorded only once. The data originate from a study of technical replicates of blood from a handful of donors. CDR1 MGHDK and CDR2 SYGVNS come from the germline V gene. Trimming shortened V by 0 bases and J by 4 bases, and 15 bases separated the two germline ends. The CDR3 is 16 amino acids. Sequencing used immunoSEQ multiplex PCR; TCRdb keeps in-frame clones, though not all of them. Of under 90,000 clones listed, 90% to 95% are singletons. Specimen: T cells isolated from PBMCs. The V and J genes are TRBV25-1 and TRBJ1-1; TRBD1 might be the D (6 bases). This TCR came from a human donor in good health. The DNA of the CDR3 is TGTGCCAGCAGTGAATATTTAACAGGGAAGGGCACTGAAGCTTTCTTT. Translation: CASSEYLTGKGTEAFF.